This T cell receptor (beta chain) is from a study of PD-1 and CTLA-4 blockade in melanoma. This table comes from immunoSEQ multiplex PCR, and its TCRdb copy is limited to in-frame clones, with some not included. The sample has about 16,000 clones, 73% seen once. Looked up from germline, CDR1 is LNHDA and CDR2 is SQIVND (reference sequence). Trimming pared 1 base from V and 8 bases from J, leaving 8 bases between. The CDR3 totals 13 residues. This chain uses TRBV19 with TRBJ1-4; no clear D gene. This TCR was sampled from a human donor with melanoma. This sample comprised CD8+ T cells from peripheral blood, obtained before anti-PD-1 treatment. Here the CDR3 DNA reads TGTGCCAGTAGTATAGTTATGAAAGAAAAACTGTTTTTT. Amino acid sequence: CASSIVMKEKLFF.